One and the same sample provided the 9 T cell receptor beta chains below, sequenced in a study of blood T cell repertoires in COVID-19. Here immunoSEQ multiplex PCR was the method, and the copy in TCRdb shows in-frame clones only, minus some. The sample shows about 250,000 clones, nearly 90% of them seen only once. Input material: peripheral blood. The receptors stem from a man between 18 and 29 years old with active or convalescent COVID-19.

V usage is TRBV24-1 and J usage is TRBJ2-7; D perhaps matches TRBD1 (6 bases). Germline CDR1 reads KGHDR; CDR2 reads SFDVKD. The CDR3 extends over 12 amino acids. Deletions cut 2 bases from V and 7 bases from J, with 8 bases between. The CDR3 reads CATSDYRDEQYF. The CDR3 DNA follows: TGTGCCACCAGTGATTACAGGGATGAGCAGTACTTC.

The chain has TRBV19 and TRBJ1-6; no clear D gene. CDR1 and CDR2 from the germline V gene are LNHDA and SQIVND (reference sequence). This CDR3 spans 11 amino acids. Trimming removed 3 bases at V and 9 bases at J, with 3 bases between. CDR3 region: CASSMSSPLHF. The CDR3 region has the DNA TGTGCCAGTAGTATGAGTTCACCCCTCCACTTT.

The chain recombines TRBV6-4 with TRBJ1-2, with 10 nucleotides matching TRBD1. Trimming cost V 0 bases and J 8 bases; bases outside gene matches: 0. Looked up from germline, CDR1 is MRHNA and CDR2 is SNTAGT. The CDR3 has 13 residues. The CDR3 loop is CASSDSTGGGYTF. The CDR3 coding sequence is TGTGCCAGCAGTGACTCGACAGGGGGCGGCTACACCTTC.

The CDR3 region is CASSLDRDLYYEQYF. CDR3 DNA sequence: TGTGCCAGCAGTCTGGACAGGGACCTTTACTACGAGCAGTACTTC. The V call is TRBV28, the J call TRBJ2-7, with 8 bases identical to TRBD1. CDR1 MDHEN and CDR2 SYDVKM come from the germline V gene. There are 15 residues in the CDR3. V lost 5 bases and J lost 3; bases outside the gene matches: 9.

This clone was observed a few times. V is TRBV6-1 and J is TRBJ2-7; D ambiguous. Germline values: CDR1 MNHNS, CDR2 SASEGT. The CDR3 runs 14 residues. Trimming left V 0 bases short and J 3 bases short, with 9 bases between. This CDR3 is CASSEAPAGYEQYF. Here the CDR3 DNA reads TGTGCCAGCAGTGAAGCACCCGCAGGCTACGAGCAGTACTTC.

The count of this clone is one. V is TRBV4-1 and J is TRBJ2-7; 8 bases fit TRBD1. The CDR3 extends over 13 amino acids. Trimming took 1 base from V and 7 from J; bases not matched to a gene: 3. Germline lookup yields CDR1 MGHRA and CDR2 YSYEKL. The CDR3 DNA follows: TGCGCCAGCAGCCAAGGACAGGGGTGGGAGCAGTACTTC. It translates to CASSQGQGWEQYF.

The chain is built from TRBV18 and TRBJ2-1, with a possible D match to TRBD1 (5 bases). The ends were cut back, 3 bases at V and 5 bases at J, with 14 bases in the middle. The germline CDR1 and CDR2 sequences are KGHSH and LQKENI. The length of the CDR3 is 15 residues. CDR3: CASSPLGAGNNEQFF. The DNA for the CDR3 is TGTGCCAGCTCACCCCTTGGTGCAGGGAACAATGAGCAGTTCTTC. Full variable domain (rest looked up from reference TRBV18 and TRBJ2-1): NAGVMQNPRHLVRRRGQEARLRCSPMKGHSHVYWYRQLPEEGLKFMVYLQKENIIDESGMPKERFSAEFPKEGPSILRIQQVVRGDSAAYFCASSPLGAGNNEQFFGPGTRLTVL.

The CDR3 sequence is CASSLVATSGSLQFF. The DNA for the CDR3 is TGTGCCAGCAGCTTAGTGGCGACTAGCGGGAGTCTACAGTTCTTC. The gene calls are TRBV7-9 and TRBJ2-1, with 12 bases fitting TRBD2. The CDR3 has 15 residues. J lost 13 bases, V lost 1 base, and 8 bases had no gene match. Germline V CDR1 and CDR2: SEHNR, FQNEAQ (reference sequence).

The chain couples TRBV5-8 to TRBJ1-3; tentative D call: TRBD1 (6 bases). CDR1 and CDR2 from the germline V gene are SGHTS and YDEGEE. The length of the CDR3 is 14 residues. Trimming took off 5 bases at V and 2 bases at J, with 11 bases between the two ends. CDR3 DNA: TGTGCCAGCAGAACCGGGACAACTGGAAACACCATATATTTT. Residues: CASRTGTTGNTIYF.